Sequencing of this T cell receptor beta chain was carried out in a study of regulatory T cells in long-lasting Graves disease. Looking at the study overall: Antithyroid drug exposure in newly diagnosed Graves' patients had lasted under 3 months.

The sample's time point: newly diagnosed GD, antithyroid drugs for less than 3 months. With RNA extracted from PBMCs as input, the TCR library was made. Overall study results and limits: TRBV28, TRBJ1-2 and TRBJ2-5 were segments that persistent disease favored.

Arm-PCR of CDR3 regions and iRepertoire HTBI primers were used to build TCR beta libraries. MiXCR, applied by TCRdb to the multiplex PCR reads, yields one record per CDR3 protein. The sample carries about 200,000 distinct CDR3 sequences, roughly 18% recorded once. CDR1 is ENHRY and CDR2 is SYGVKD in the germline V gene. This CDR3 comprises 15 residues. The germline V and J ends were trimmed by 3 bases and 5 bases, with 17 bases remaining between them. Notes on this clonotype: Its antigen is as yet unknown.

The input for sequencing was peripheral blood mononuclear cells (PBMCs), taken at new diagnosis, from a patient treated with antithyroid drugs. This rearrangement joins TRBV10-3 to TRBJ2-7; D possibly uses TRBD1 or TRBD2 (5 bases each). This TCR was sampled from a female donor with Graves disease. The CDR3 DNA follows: TGTGCCATCAGTGATTCCGGGACCCGGGGCGACGAGCAGTACTTC. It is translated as CAISDSGTRGDEQYF.